Below are 28 T cell receptor beta chains sequenced from a single sample in a study of T cells in Graves' hyperthyroidism and ophthalmopathy (dated by TCRdb to between 2017 and 2020). Preparation of the library involved multiplex PCR. Instrument used: Illumina HiSeq 2000. Amplification of TCR beta CDR3 regions was carried out from RNA transcripts. A first-round RT-PCR of the TCR CDR3 used the HTBI primer set with the Qiagen OneStep RT-PCR kit. Using fastp at Q25 and MiXCR, TCRdb reprocessed the public reads and kept productive beta chains. For every CDR3 protein sequence, its rows merge into one entry that carries the most common genes and DNA. The sample contains 200,000 to 250,000 distinct CDR3 sequences, less than 20% of them found a single time. Roughly 49% of the sample is taken by the ten largest. The sample taken for sequencing was blood. These receptors were taken from a woman between 50 and 59 years old with Graves' hyperthyroidism.

There are a few counts of this clonotype. The chain has TRBV19 and TRBJ1-1, with 7 bases matching TRBD1. The length of the CDR3 is 13 residues. V lost 5 bases, J lost 4 bases, and 4 bases stayed unmatched. Germline CDR1 reads LNHDA; CDR2 reads SQIVND (reference sequence). Here the CDR3 DNA reads TGTGCCAGTAGTTTGACAGGGCCCACTGAAGCTTTCTTT. Residues: CASSLTGPTEAFF.

This clonotype occurred a few times. The chain couples TRBV27 to TRBJ2-3; TRBD2 aligns across 7 bases. J lost 2 bases, V lost 8 bases, and 4 bases had no gene match. The CDR3 runs 13 residues. CDR1 and CDR2 from the germline V gene are MNHEY and SMNVEV (reference sequence). The CDR3 nucleotides read TGTGCCAGCGTCGGACTAGACACAGATACGCAGTATTTT. It translates to CASVGLDTDTQYF.

The chain recombines TRBV28 with TRBJ2-5; a possible D gene is TRBD2 (7 bases). This CDR3 spans 11 amino acids. In germline, CDR1 is MDHEN, CDR2 SYDVKM. V was cut by 9 bases and J by 5 bases, with 10 bases left in between. CDR3: CASKGGETQYF. CDR3 in DNA: TGTGCCAGTAAGGGGGGGGAGACCCAGTACTTC.

The chain couples TRBV28 to TRBJ1-6, with no clear D. Germline CDR1 and CDR2: MDHEN and SYDVKM. The CDR3 extends over 19 amino acids. V gave up 3 bases and J gave up 0 bases, with 18 bases separating them. This CDR3 reads CASSLIVFTASSYNSPLHF. Here the CDR3 DNA reads TGTGCCAGCAGTTTGATTGTTTTCACGGCGAGCTCCTATAATTCACCCCTCCACTTT. The variable domain in full, completed from reference TRBV28 and TRBJ1-6, reads DVKVTQSSRYLVKRTGEKVFLECVQDMDHENMFWYRQDPGLGLRLIYFSYDVKMKEKGDIPEGYSVSREKKERFSLILESASTNQTSMYLCASSLIVFTASSYNSPLHFGNGTRLTVT.

This clonotype was recorded many times. The chain has TRBV3-1 and TRBJ2-7; no definite D call. This CDR3 is 12 amino acids long. CDR1 is LGHDT and CDR2 is YNNKEL in the germline V gene (reference sequence). Trimming left V 1 base short and J 2 bases short, with 3 bases between. The CDR3 is CASSQVTYEQYF. The DNA for the CDR3 is TGTGCCAGCAGCCAAGTTACCTACGAGCAGTACTTC.

This clonotype was seen ten or more times. This chain links TRBV7-8 with TRBJ2-3, with 8 bases that match TRBD1. Germline trimming cut 1 base from V and 4 bases from J; bases unmatched to any gene: 10. The CDR3 covers 17 residues. Per germline, CDR1 SGHVS and CDR2 FQNEAQ. The CDR3: CASSLGYGRGQADTQYF. CDR3 nucleotide sequence: TGTGCCAGCAGCTTAGGTTATGGCAGGGGGCAGGCAGATACGCAGTATTTT.

The chain has TRBV5-1 and TRBJ2-7; 7 bases match TRBD1. Trimming cost V 3 bases and J 6 bases; bases outside gene matches: 6. The CDR3 runs to 13 residues. Germline values: CDR1 SGHRS, CDR2 YFSETQ. In DNA form, the CDR3 reads TGCGCCAGCAGCTCGACGACAGGGCGCGAGCAGTACTTC. Residues: CASSSTTGREQYF.

The chain recombines TRBV9 with TRBJ2-7; the D gene is possibly TRBD2 (5 bases). Germline V gives CDR1 SGDLS, CDR2 YYNGEE. The V end lost 3 bases, the J end lost 5 bases, and 30 bases lay between the germline ends. This CDR3 has 19 amino acids. DNA of the CDR3: TGTGCCAGCAGCGACCACGGTGGGAGACTTTCAGAACCTGGGCACGAGCAGTACTTC. This gives the protein CASSDHGGRLSEPGHEQYF.

In this sample, this clonotype turned up many times. CDR3 loop: CASSLGGGSGNTIYF. CDR3 bases: TGTGCCAGCAGCCTGGGGGGGGGCAGTGGAAACACCATATATTTT. The J gene is TRBJ1-3, the V gene TRBV12-3 or TRBV12-4; D may be TRBD1 (6 bases). The V and J ends lost 6 bases and 3 bases respectively, with 15 bases between them. The CDR3 covers 15 residues.

There are many counts of this clonotype. The chain has TRBV12-3 or TRBV12-4 and TRBJ1-2; 9 bases match TRBD1. The CDR3 contains 14 residues. V shed 8 bases and J 4 bases; nucleotides not matched to a gene: 8. The CDR3 nucleotides read TGTGCCAGCTCAAAGGACAGGGGATCCTATGGCTACACCTTC. Its translation is CASSKDRGSYGYTF.

The chain uses TRBV28 and TRBJ2-5, with D perhaps matching TRBD1 or TRBD2 (6 bases each). The CDR3 runs 13 residues. CDR1 MDHEN and CDR2 SYDVKM come from the germline V gene. V was trimmed by 9 bases and J by 7 bases, leaving 18 bases between them. The CDR3 protein is CASHDGGRRTQYF. In DNA form, the CDR3 reads TGTGCCAGTCACGACGGGGGCCGGAGGACCCAGTACTTC. Variable domain in full (rest from reference TRBV28 and TRBJ2-5): DVKVTQSSRYLVKRTGEKVFLECVQDMDHENMFWYRQDPGLGLRLIYFSYDVKMKEKGDIPEGYSVSREKKERFSLILESASTNQTSMYLCASHDGGRRTQYFGPGTRLLVL.

The chain couples TRBV2 to TRBJ1-2; D is perhaps TRBD1 (5 bases). V lost 3 bases, J lost 0 bases, and 17 bases lay in between. There are 17 residues in the CDR3. Per germline, CDR1 SNHLY and CDR2 FYNNEI. The CDR3 bases are TGTGCCAGCAGTGATATTAGGGGCAGTACCTCTAACTATGGCTACACCTTC. Its translation: CASSDIRGSTSNYGYTF.

The chain couples TRBV19 to TRBJ1-2; 7 bases line up with TRBD1. Losses at the gene ends were 5 bases for V and 3 bases for J; bases not matched to a gene: 3. The CDR3 covers 13 residues. Looked up from germline, CDR1 is LNHDA and CDR2 is SQIVND (reference sequence). CDR3 DNA: TGTGCCAGTAGTGTCGACAGGGACTATGGCTACACCTTC. Amino acid sequence: CASSVDRDYGYTF.

In its sample, this clonotype was seen a few times. The CDR3 protein is CASSTTSVFTGELFF. CDR3 nucleotides: TGTGCCAGCAGCACGACTAGCGTATTCACCGGGGAGCTGTTTTTT. The chain carries TRBV5-4 and TRBJ2-2; 8 bases fit TRBD2. Trimming cost V 4 bases and J 4 bases; bases outside gene matches: 6. Germline-derived CDR1 and CDR2 are SGHNT and YYREEE (reference sequence). CDR3 length equals 15 residues.

The CDR3 sequence: CAVNTGRSDNEQYF. The CDR3 DNA follows: TGTGCCGTTAACACGGGACGTTCGGACAATGAGCAGTACTTC. The rearrangement links TRBV28 to TRBJ2-1; D possibly matches TRBD1 or TRBD2 (5 bases each). The end of the DNA fits TRBJ2-7 better, so the J call may be wrong. The CDR3 length is 14 residues. The germline V gene encodes CDR1 MDHEN and CDR2 SYDVKM.

This clonotype occurred many times. The V call is TRBV19, the J call TRBJ1-1; TRBD1 agrees at 9 bases. Germline CDR1 and CDR2: LNHDA and SQIVND (reference sequence). The CDR3 loop spans 15 amino acids. Trimming at V came to 4 bases and at J to 2 bases, leaving 5 bases not matched to a gene. The CDR3 spells CASSRVDRGNTEAFF. CDR3 coding DNA: TGTGCCAGTAGTAGAGTGGACAGGGGTAACACTGAAGCTTTCTTT.

The chain links TRBV15 to TRBJ2-7, with D possibly matching TRBD2 (5 bases). Trimming took 5 bases from V and 0 from J, leaving 8 bases between them. This CDR3 region has 13 residues. CDR1 is LNHNV and CDR2 is YYDKDF in the germline V gene (reference sequence). CDR3 DNA sequence: TGTGCCACCAGCGGGAGTGGCTCCTACGAGCAGTACTTC. Translated, it gives CATSGSGSYEQYF.

This clonotype was observed at least ten times. This chain uses TRBV28 with TRBJ2-7; 7 positions match TRBD2. V dropped 8 bases and J dropped 2; count of bases not matched to a gene: 6. Germline CDR1 MDHEN, CDR2 SYDVKM. The CDR3 is 13 amino acids. The CDR3 sequence: CASWSSGAYEQYF. Here the CDR3 DNA reads TGTGCCAGCTGGTCTAGCGGCGCCTACGAGCAGTACTTC.

There are many counts of this clonotype. V and J are TRBV27 and TRBJ1-4; D gene unclear. Trimming pared 4 bases from V and 0 bases from J, leaving 12 bases between. The CDR3 totals 16 residues. CDR1 MNHEY and CDR2 SMNVEV come from the germline V gene (reference sequence). The DNA of the CDR3 is TGTGCCAGCAGTTCGTTCGCCGGGGCAACTAATGAAAAACTGTTTTTT. This encodes CASSSFAGATNEKLFF.

Note on this clonotype: Being one base from a much bigger clone, this may be a read error. The chain links TRBV7-2 to TRBJ2-7; 7 positions agree with TRBD1. Germline trimming cut 5 bases from V and 3 bases from J; bases unmatched to any gene: 7. Looked up from germline, CDR1 is SGHTA and CDR2 is FQGNSA. The CDR3 is 14 amino acids. The CDR3 sequence: CTSSKTGRGYEQYF. The CDR3 DNA is TGTACCAGCAGCAAGACAGGGAGAGGCTACGAGCAGTACTTC. The variable domain in full, with the rest retrieved from reference TRBV7-2 and TRBJ2-7, is GAGVSQSPSNKVTEKGKDVELRCDPISGHTALYWYRQSLGQGLEFLIYFQGNSAPDKSGLPSDRFSAERTGGSVSTLTIQRTQQEDSAVYLCTSSKTGRGYEQYFGPGTRLTVT.

This clonotype occurred many times. V gene TRBV28 combines with J gene TRBJ1-2; D is possibly TRBD1 (6 bases). Looked up from germline, CDR1 is MDHEN and CDR2 is SYDVKM. The CDR3 sequence is 13 residues long. The germline V and J ends were trimmed by 4 bases and 2 bases, with 8 bases remaining between them. CDR3 sequence (DNA): TGTGCCAGCAGTTACAGGGCGAACTATGGCTACACCTTC. This sequence encodes CASSYRANYGYTF.

This clonotype occurred many times. The chain joins TRBV7-2 to TRBJ1-1; TRBD1 might be the D (5 bases). Germline loops: CDR1 SGHTA, CDR2 FQGNSA. The CDR3 loop spans 16 amino acids. Deletions cut 4 bases from V and 0 bases from J, with 15 bases between. This CDR3 is CASSSWTTRLNTEAFF. The CDR3 DNA follows: TGTGCCAGCAGCTCGTGGACAACCCGACTGAACACTGAAGCTTTCTTT.

Written as DNA, the CDR3 is TGCGCCAGCAGCCAAGCCCTGGACAGGGGAGGCGAGCAGTACTTC. It encodes CASSQALDRGGEQYF. V gene TRBV4-1 combines with J gene TRBJ2-7, with 9 bases that match TRBD1. The CDR3 is made up of 15 amino acids. V lost 1 base, J lost 6 bases, and 7 bases stayed unmatched. Germline CDR1 reads MGHRA; CDR2 reads YSYEKL.

This clonotype showed up many times. The J gene is TRBJ2-7, the V gene TRBV20-1; TRBD2 matches 10 bases. Unmatched junction bases numbered 8, after V lost 3 bases and J lost 0 bases. Germline CDR1 reads DFQATT; CDR2 reads SNEGSKA (reference sequence). The CDR3 has 16 residues. The CDR3 sequence is CSASRASGGGSYEQYF. The DNA of the CDR3 is TGCAGTGCTAGTCGGGCTAGCGGGGGAGGCTCCTACGAGCAGTACTTC.

This chain connects TRBV28 to TRBJ1-2, with D maybe TRBD1 (6 bases). CDR1 is MDHEN and CDR2 is SYDVKM in the germline V gene. V was clipped by 5 bases and J by 4 bases, with 11 bases between them. The CDR3 has 13 residues. CDR3 coding DNA: TGTGCCAGCAGTGGACAGCGGGGCTATGGCTACACCTTC. Translating gives CASSGQRGYGYTF.

This clonotype has a count of ten or more. The V gene is TRBV20-1, the J gene TRBJ2-7, with 7 bases matching TRBD1. The V segment lost 6 bases and the J segment 3 bases; nucleotides outside the gene matches: 5. This CDR3 spans 12 amino acids. Looked up from germline, CDR1 is DFQATT and CDR2 is SNEGSKA (reference sequence). The CDR3 region is CSAGTVNYEQYF. The CDR3 DNA reads as TGCAGTGCCGGGACAGTGAACTACGAGCAGTACTTC.

This clonotype was found many times. This sequence joins TRBV6-1 and TRBJ2-3; TRBD2 might be the D (6 bases). V gave up 8 bases and J gave up 5 bases, with 20 bases separating them. There are 15 residues in the CDR3. Germline V gene sequence: CDR1 MNHNS, CDR2 SASEGT. The CDR3 coding sequence is TGTGCCAGCGGTAACCGGGACTTACCGTTAGATACGCAGTATTTT. It is translated as CASGNRDLPLDTQYF.

In nucleotides, the CDR3 is TGTGCCACCAGTGCGGAGCAGGAGGATTCACCCCTCCACTTT. Protein sequence: CATSAEQEDSPLHF. The V and J genes are TRBV24-1 and TRBJ1-6; D uncertain. With 5 bases removed from V and 8 bases from J, the gap between germline ends came to 12 bases. This CDR3 is built from 14 residues. The germline V gene has CDR1 KGHDR and CDR2 SFDVKD.